This TCR beta chain was captured by sequencing in a study of blood T cells in healthy people across ages. General study findings and limits: Long-lived and aged donors differed, with more naive CD4+ cells and higher diversity in the long-lived.

Sample-barcoded 5' priming and a J-beta primer mix drove a second PCR of roughly 6 to 12 cycles. The authors tagged each cDNA molecule using a template-switch adaptor with 12 random nucleotides. TCRdb reprocessed the 5' RACE reads with MiXCR, giving one entry per CDR3 protein. Among 1.5 million to 2 million distinct CDR3 sequences listed, approximately 28% were seen once. Concerning this clonotype itself: Its antigen is still unknown.

The germline V gene encodes CDR1 DFQATT and CDR2 SNEGSKA (reference sequence). The CDR3 is made up of 16 amino acids. Germline trimming cut 0 bases from V and 6 bases from J; bases unmatched to any gene: 10. This sequence was found in a woman between 25 and 40 years old in good health. The sample taken for sequencing was blood. The rearrangement links TRBV20-1 to TRBJ1-5; 8 nucleotides match TRBD1. CDR3 residues: CSARDIAGQGFQPQHF. CDR3 DNA: TGCAGTGCTAGAGATATTGCCGGACAGGGTTTTCAGCCCCAGCATTTT.